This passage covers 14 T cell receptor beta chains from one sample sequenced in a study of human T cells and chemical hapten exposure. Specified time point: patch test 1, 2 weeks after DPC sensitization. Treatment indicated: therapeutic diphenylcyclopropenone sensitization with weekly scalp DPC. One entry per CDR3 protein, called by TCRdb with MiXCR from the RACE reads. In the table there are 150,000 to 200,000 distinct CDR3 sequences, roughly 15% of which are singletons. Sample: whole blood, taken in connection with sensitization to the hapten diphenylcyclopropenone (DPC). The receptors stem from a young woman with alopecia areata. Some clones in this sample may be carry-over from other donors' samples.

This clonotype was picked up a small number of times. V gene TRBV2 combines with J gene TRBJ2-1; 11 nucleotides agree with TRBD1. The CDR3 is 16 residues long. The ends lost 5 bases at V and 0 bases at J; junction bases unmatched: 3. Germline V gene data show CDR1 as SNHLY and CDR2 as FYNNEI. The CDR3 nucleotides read TGTGCCAGCAGTCCAGGGACAGGGGGCTCCTACAATGAGCAGTTCTTC. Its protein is CASSPGTGGSYNEQFF.

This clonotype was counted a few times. In nucleotides, the CDR3 is TGTGCCAGCAAGGAGGACGGTTCACCCCTCCACTTT. Its translation: CASKEDGSPLHF. The chain carries TRBV28 and TRBJ1-6; no firm D call. The CDR3 contains 12 residues. The germline V gene encodes CDR1 MDHEN and CDR2 SYDVKM. V was clipped by 7 bases and J by 9 bases, with 10 bases between them.

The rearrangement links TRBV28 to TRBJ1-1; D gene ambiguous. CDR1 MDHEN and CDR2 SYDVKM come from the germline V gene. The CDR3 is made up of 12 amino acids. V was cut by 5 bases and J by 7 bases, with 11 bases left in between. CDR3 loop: CASSPPTGEAFF. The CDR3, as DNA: TGTGCCAGCAGTCCCCCTACCGGTGAAGCTTTCTTT. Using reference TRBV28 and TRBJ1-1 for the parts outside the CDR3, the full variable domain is DVKVTQSSRYLVKRTGEKVFLECVQDMDHENMFWYRQDPGLGLRLIYFSYDVKMKEKGDIPEGYSVSREKKERFSLILESASTNQTSMYLCASSPPTGEAFFGQGTRLTVV.

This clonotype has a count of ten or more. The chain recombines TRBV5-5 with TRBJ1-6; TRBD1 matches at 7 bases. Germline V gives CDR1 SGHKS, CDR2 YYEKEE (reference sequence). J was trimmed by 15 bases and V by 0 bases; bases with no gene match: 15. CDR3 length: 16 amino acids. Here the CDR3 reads CASSLVRETGSENLHF. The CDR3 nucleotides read TGTGCCAGCAGCTTGGTAAGGGAGACAGGGTCTGAGAACCTCCACTTT.

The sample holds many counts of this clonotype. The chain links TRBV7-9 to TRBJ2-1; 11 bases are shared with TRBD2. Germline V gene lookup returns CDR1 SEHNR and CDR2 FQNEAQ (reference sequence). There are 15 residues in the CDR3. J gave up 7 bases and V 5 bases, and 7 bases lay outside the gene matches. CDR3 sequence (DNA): TGTGCCAGCAGCCCCAGACCTAGCGGGGGGAATGAGCAGTTCTTC. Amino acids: CASSPRPSGGNEQFF.

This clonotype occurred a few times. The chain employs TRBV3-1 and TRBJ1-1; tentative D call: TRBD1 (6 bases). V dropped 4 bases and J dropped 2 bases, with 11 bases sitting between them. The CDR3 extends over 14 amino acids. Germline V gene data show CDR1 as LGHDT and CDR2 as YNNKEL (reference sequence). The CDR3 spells CASSRQELNTEAFF. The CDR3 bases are TGTGCCAGCAGCCGACAGGAGTTAAACACTGAAGCTTTCTTT. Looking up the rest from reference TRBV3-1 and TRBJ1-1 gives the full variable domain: DTAVSQTPKYLVTQMGNDKSIKCEQNLGHDTMYWYKQDSKKFLKIMFSYNNKELIINETVPNRFSPKSPDKAHLNLHINSLELGDSAVYFCASSRQELNTEAFFGQGTRLTVV.

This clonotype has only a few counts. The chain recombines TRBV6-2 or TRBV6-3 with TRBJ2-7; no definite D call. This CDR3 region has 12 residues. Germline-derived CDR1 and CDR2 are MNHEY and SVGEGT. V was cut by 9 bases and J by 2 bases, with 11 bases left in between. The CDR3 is CASTKLTYEQYF. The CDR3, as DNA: TGTGCCAGTACCAAGTTGACCTACGAGCAGTACTTC.

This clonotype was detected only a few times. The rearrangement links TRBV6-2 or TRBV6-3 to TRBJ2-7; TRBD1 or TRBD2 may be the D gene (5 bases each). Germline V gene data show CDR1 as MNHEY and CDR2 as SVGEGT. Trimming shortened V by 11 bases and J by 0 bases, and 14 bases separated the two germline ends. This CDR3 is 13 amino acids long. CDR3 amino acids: CAGSGTGSYEQYF. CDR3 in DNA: TGTGCCGGATCCGGGACGGGCTCCTACGAGCAGTACTTC.

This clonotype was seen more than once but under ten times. CDR3 bases: TGTGCCAGCAGCGCACGGGGACTAGCGGGAGCTCTACTGTTCTTC. It translates to CASSARGLAGALLFF. The chain links TRBV7-9 to TRBJ2-1; 14 bases align to TRBD2. V lost 5 bases and J lost 15; bases outside the gene matches: 12. The CDR3 extends over 15 amino acids. CDR1 and CDR2 from the germline V gene are SEHNR and FQNEAQ (reference sequence).

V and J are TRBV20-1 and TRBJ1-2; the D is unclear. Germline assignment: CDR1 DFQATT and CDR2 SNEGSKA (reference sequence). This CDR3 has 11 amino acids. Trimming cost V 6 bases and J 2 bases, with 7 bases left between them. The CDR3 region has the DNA TGCAGTGCCGGGAGGAACTATGGCTACACCTTC. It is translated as CSAGRNYGYTF.

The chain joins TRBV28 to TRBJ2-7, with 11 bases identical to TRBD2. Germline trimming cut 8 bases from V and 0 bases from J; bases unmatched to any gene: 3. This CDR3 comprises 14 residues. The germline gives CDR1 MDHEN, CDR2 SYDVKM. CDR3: CASLTSGSSYEQYF. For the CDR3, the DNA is TGTGCCAGCCTAACTAGCGGGAGCTCCTACGAGCAGTACTTC.

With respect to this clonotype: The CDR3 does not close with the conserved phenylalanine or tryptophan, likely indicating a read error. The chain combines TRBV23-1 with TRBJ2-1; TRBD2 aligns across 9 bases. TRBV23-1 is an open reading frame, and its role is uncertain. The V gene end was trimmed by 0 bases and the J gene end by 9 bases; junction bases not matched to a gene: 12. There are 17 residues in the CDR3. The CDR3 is CASSQSPKRGAASEQFY. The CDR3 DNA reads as TGCGCCAGCAGTCAATCGCCAAAGCGGGGGGCGGCTAGTGAGCAGTTCTAC.

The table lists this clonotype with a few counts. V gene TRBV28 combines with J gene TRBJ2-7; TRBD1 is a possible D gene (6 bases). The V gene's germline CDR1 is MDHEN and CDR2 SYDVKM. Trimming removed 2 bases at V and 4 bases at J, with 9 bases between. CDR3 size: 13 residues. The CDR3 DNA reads TGTGCCAGCAGTTTAAACAGGGAATACGAGCAGTACTTC. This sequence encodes CASSLNREYEQYF.

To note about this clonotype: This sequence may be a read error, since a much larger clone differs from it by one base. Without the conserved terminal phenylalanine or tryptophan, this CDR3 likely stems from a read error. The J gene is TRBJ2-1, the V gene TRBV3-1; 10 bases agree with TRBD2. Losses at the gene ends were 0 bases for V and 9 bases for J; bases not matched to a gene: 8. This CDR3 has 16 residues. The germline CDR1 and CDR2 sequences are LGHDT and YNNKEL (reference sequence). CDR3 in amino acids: CASSQDLTSGTVEQFL. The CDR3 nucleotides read TGTGCCAGCAGCCAAGATCTAACTAGCGGGACGGTTGAGCAGTTCCTC.